This T cell receptor (beta chain) was obtained from a study of STAT5B mutations in CD4+ large granular lymphocyte leukemia. Worth noting for this clone: Its antigen is currently unknown.

Sequenced by immunoSEQ multiplex PCR; TCRdb stores in-frame clones only, minus some. Of 23,000 or so clones in the sample, 79% were seen once. Findings of the study overall: Approximately 25% of private leukemic clonotypes occurred rarely in other patients' non-leukemic repertoires.

Germline CDR1 reads SGHVS; CDR2 reads FQNEAQ. The V end was cut by 5 bases, the J end by 5 bases, with 13 bases between. The CDR3 spans 14 residues. The clonotype comes from a human donor in good health. The material sequenced was CD4+ T cells from blood buffy coats. The genes are TRBV7-8 and TRBJ1-3, with a possible D match to TRBD1 (5 bases). This CDR3 is CASSPQGRRNTIYF. In DNA, the CDR3 is TGTGCCAGCAGCCCTCAGGGTCGTAGAAACACCATATATTTT.